This T cell receptor beta chain was sequenced for a study of CD8 T cells in Susac syndrome. At the level of the study: When blood was drawn, patients with Susac syndrome were on intravenous immunoglobulin alone, on corticosteroids, or therapy-naive.

An amount of RNA that ranged from roughly 0.5 to 1 ug was reverse transcribed with random hexamers. TCRdb reprocessed the immunoSEQ multiplex PCR reads via MiXCR and lists one record per CDR3 protein. The sample includes more than 200,000 distinct CDR3 sequences, 94% of them seen just once. V lost 3 bases to trimming and J lost 4 bases; unmatched junction nucleotides: 9. This CDR3 comprises 14 residues. Germline-derived CDR1 and CDR2 are GTSNPN and SVGIG (reference sequence). Sequencing of TCR beta was performed on blood CD8+ T cells and on blood CD4+ T cells. The TCR was taken from a human donor with Susac syndrome. The chain links TRBV30 to TRBJ2-7; TRBD1 aligns across 7 bases. Sequencing was carried out using CD4+ T cells from PBMCs. The CDR3 here is CAWRRQGSAYEQYF. In DNA form, the CDR3 reads TGTGCCTGGAGGAGACAGGGTTCGGCTTACGAGCAGTACTTC.